The 24 T cell receptor beta chains listed next were all sequenced from one sample in a study of human T cells and chemical hapten exposure (dated by TCRdb to 2020 to 2023). The method behind the library was RACE. For sequencing, a NextSeq 500 was employed. TCRdb's own reprocessing of the public reads used fastp at Q25 and MiXCR and kept productive beta chains. A single entry per CDR3 protein holds the most common genes and DNA from its merged rows. The sample data list approximately 80,000 distinct CDR3 sequences, and about 10% of these were observed just once. About 4.2% of the sample belongs to the ten largest clones. The time point tag for this specimen amounts to: patch test 1, 2 weeks after DPC sensitization. The treatment or condition label, as the study defines it: therapeutic diphenylcyclopropenone sensitization with weekly scalp DPC. The material sequenced was whole blood, taken in connection with sensitization to the hapten diphenylcyclopropenone (DPC). All receptors derive from a woman between 50 and 59 years old with alopecia areata. Some clones in this sample may be carry-over from other donors' samples.

This clonotype was observed many times. The chain joins TRBV5-1 to TRBJ1-2, with a possible D match to TRBD1 (5 bases). V lost 2 bases and J lost 3, with 5 bases in between. CDR3 size: 12 residues. Germline V CDR1 and CDR2: SGHRS, YFSETQ. The CDR3 DNA reads TGCGCCAGCAGCTTAGGGGACTATGGCTACACCTTC. This translates into CASSLGDYGYTF.

There are a few counts of this clonotype. The chain combines TRBV30 with TRBJ2-2, with D possibly matching TRBD2 (7 bases). Germline V gives CDR1 GTSNPN, CDR2 SVGIG (reference sequence). Trimming removed 2 bases from V and 3 bases from J, with 10 bases in between. The CDR3 is 14 residues long. In DNA, the CDR3 is TGTGCCTGGAGTCCGGGGGGCCACACCGGGGAGCTGTTTTTT. Amino acid sequence: CAWSPGGHTGELFF.

V gene TRBV18 combines with J gene TRBJ2-1; 11 positions match TRBD2. Germline CDR1 and CDR2: KGHSH and LQKENI. The length of the CDR3 is 15 residues. The V gene end was trimmed by 5 bases and the J gene end by 7 bases; junction bases not matched to a gene: 7. The CDR3 DNA reads as TGTGCCAGCTCAAGTAGCGGGGGGGCCGCTAATGAGCAGTTCTTC. Residues: CASSSSGGAANEQFF.

This clonotype has a count of ten or more. This chain uses TRBV4-1 with TRBJ1-2; D unresolved. Germline CDR1 is MGHRA and CDR2 is YSYEKL. The V and J ends lost 1 base and 5 bases respectively, with 14 bases between them. The CDR3 length is 15 residues. CDR3 in DNA: TGCGCCAGCAGCCAAGGGAAAGGCTTCCTTTATGGCTACACCTTC. Amino acids: CASSQGKGFLYGYTF.

This clonotype has a handful of counts. This chain joins TRBV2 and TRBJ1-1, with D maybe TRBD1 (5 bases). The V end was cut by 6 bases, the J end by 1 base, with 12 bases between. The CDR3 covers 14 residues. CDR1 SNHLY and CDR2 FYNNEI come from the germline V gene. The CDR3 reads CASSMRQQNTEAFF. The CDR3, as DNA: TGTGCCAGCAGCATGAGACAGCAGAACACTGAAGCTTTCTTT.

V is TRBV11-2 and J is TRBJ2-7; 7 positions agree with TRBD1. V gave up 6 bases and J gave up 2 bases; unmatched junction bases: 4. The CDR3 consists of 13 residues. From germline, CDR1 is SGHAT and CDR2 FQNNGV. The CDR3 loop is CASSPDRAYEQYF. The DNA for the CDR3 is TGTGCCAGCAGTCCTGACAGGGCCTACGAGCAGTACTTC.

Ten or more counts support this clonotype. V gene TRBV28 combines with J gene TRBJ2-3, with unresolved D. V lost 6 bases and J lost 7, with 8 bases in between. There are 11 residues in the CDR3. The germline CDR1 and CDR2 sequences are MDHEN and SYDVKM. The CDR3 sequence: CASSLPNTQYF. CDR3 in DNA: TGTGCCAGCAGCCTACCAAATACGCAGTATTTT.

This clonotype was detected many times. The chain carries TRBV28 and TRBJ1-5; D might be TRBD1 (6 bases). Trimming removed 3 bases from V and 3 bases from J, with 12 bases in between. CDR1 and CDR2 (germline): MDHEN, SYDVKM. This CDR3 contains 15 residues. The CDR3 loop is CASSFFNRDNQPQHF. The CDR3 region has the DNA TGTGCCAGCAGTTTCTTCAACAGGGACAATCAGCCCCAGCATTTT.

The rearrangement joins TRBV6-6 to TRBJ1-6; 10 bases agree with TRBD1. CDR3 length: 16 amino acids. The J segment lost 7 bases and the V segment lost 2 bases, leaving 5 bases of the junction unmatched. In germline, CDR1 is MNHNY, CDR2 SVGAGI (reference sequence). In nucleotides, the CDR3 is TGTGCCAGCAGTTACCGACTGGGACAGGGGAATTCACCCCTCCACTTT. This codes for CASSYRLGQGNSPLHF.

In this sample, this clonotype turned up a few times. The chain employs TRBV6-2 or TRBV6-3 and TRBJ2-7; TRBD2 aligns across 7 bases. With V trimmed by 6 bases and J by 0 bases, 8 bases remained unmatched. CDR1 and CDR2 from the germline V gene are MNHEY and SVGEGT. The CDR3 loop spans 15 amino acids. CDR3 loop: CASSRPGGSSYEQYF. In DNA, the CDR3 is TGTGCCAGCAGCCGCCCGGGCGGGAGCTCCTACGAGCAGTACTTC.

This clonotype showed up just a few times. The chain carries TRBV27 and TRBJ2-7, with 10 bases identical to TRBD2. Trimming at V came to 2 bases and at J to 4 bases, leaving 5 bases not matched to a gene. The CDR3 has 15 residues. Germline values: CDR1 MNHEY, CDR2 SMNVEV (reference sequence). As DNA, the CDR3 is TGTGCCAGCAGTTTAAAAGCGGGAGGGCCTTACGAGCAGTACTTC. It specifies CASSLKAGGPYEQYF.

In its sample, this clonotype was seen a few times. The chain employs TRBV3-1 and TRBJ2-2; perhaps TRBD2 as D (6 bases). V was trimmed by 3 bases and J by 7 bases, leaving 18 bases between them. This CDR3 is 16 amino acids long. Germline CDR1 reads LGHDT; CDR2 reads YNNKEL (reference sequence). DNA for the CDR3: TGTGCCAGCAGCCACGCGGGACTCGGGAACGGCGGGGAGCTGTTTTTT. Translating gives CASSHAGLGNGGELFF.

This chain joins TRBV28 and TRBJ2-2; D possibly corresponds to TRBD1 (5 bases). The germline V gene has CDR1 MDHEN and CDR2 SYDVKM. V lost 2 bases, J lost 2 bases, and 9 bases lay in between. The CDR3 runs 15 residues. CDR3 amino acids: CASSLDDRNTGELFF. In nucleotides, the CDR3 is TGTGCCAGCAGTTTAGACGACAGAAACACCGGGGAGCTGTTTTTT.

In its sample, this clonotype was seen many times. The chain employs TRBV5-1 and TRBJ1-4; 10 bases are shared with TRBD1. With 1 base clipped from V and 0 bases from J, the junction kept 3 bases outside the gene matches. The CDR3 has 17 amino acids. Germline CDR1 SGHRS, CDR2 YFSETQ. The CDR3 nucleotides read TGCGCCAGCAGCTTGTCCGGGACAGGGGCAACTAATGAAAAACTGTTTTTT. Protein sequence: CASSLSGTGATNEKLFF.

This clonotype was detected many times. The genes are TRBV7-3 and TRBJ2-2; no definite D call. CDR3 size: 13 residues. Germline V gives CDR1 SGHTA, CDR2 FQGTGA. Trimming took 1 base from V and 5 from J, leaving 5 bases between them. CDR3: CASSLKLTGELFF. CDR3 bases: TGTGCCAGCAGCTTAAAATTGACCGGGGAGCTGTTTTTT.

This clonotype was seen many times. The chain links TRBV4-2 to TRBJ1-4, with D uncertain. Looked up from germline, CDR1 is LGHNA and CDR2 is YNFKEQ. This CDR3 is built from 16 residues. Trimming removed 0 bases at V and 5 bases at J, with 13 bases between. The CDR3 here is CASSQEGGRVNEKLFF. The CDR3 bases are TGTGCCAGCAGCCAAGAAGGTGGTAGGGTGAATGAAAAACTGTTTTTT.

This clonotype was detected many times. This chain uses TRBV3-1 with TRBJ1-3, with D possibly TRBD1 on 6 matching bases. V was shortened by 0 bases and J by 4 bases, with 10 bases between the two germline ends. The CDR3 sequence is 15 residues long. CDR1 LGHDT and CDR2 YNNKEL come from the germline V gene (reference sequence). The CDR3 region has the DNA TGTGCCAGCAGCCAAGATCGGGGGCGCGGAAACACCATATATTTT. This codes for CASSQDRGRGNTIYF.

This clonotype was counted many times. The chain couples TRBV27 to TRBJ2-1; 7 positions match TRBD1. The CDR3 is made up of 17 amino acids. CDR1 is MNHEY and CDR2 is SMNVEV in the germline V gene (reference sequence). Losses at the gene ends were 4 bases for V and 0 bases for J; bases not matched to a gene: 9. The CDR3 DNA follows: TGTGCCAGCAGTTCTGACAGGGCGTTTGCCTCCTACAATGAGCAGTTCTTC. The encoded protein is CASSSDRAFASYNEQFF.

This clonotype came up a few times. This chain links TRBV5-1 with TRBJ2-7; TRBD2 matches 10 bases. The CDR3 is 18 residues long. Germline trimming cut 3 bases from V and 1 base from J; bases unmatched to any gene: 13. Germline-derived CDR1 and CDR2 are SGHRS and YFSETQ. The CDR3 DNA is TGCGCCAGCAGCTCCCCTCTAGCGGGAGCGAAAAATTCCTACGAGCAGTACTTC. Translated, it gives CASSSPLAGAKNSYEQYF.

This clonotype was observed many times. The chain carries TRBV7-2 and TRBJ2-3; 10 positions match TRBD2. Germline CDR1 and CDR2: SGHTA and FQGNSA. Trimming took 4 bases from V and 2 from J; bases not matched to a gene: 6. The CDR3 runs 16 residues. The DNA for the CDR3 is TGTGCCAGCAGCTATAATAGCGGGGGGCTCACAGATACGCAGTATTTT. Protein product: CASSYNSGGLTDTQYF. Filled out from reference TRBV7-2 and TRBJ2-3, the complete variable domain reads GAGVSQSPSNKVTEKGKDVELRCDPISGHTALYWYRQSLGQGLEFLIYFQGNSAPDKSGLPSDRFSAERTGGSVSTLTIQRTQQEDSAVYLCASSYNSGGLTDTQYFGPGTRLTVL.

Remarks on this clonotype: At one of its ends the junction is not consistent with the germline gene, which may arise from a read error. The chain employs TRBV7-8 and TRBJ2-7; D not resolved. The germline CDR1 and CDR2 sequences are SGHVS and FQNEAQ. This CDR3 has 11 residues. The DNA of the CDR3 is TGTGCCAGCAGCCAGATGTTGGCCTTGTATTTC. Its translation: CASSQMLALYF.

In this sample, this clonotype turned up a few times. The rearrangement uses TRBV7-9 and TRBJ1-1, with D perhaps matching TRBD1 (5 bases). Trimming cost V 1 base and J 0 bases, with 12 bases left between them. The CDR3 length is 16 residues. Germline values: CDR1 SEHNR, CDR2 FQNEAQ (reference sequence). The DNA for the CDR3 is TGTGCCAGCAGCTTAGTTGGGGGGGACTTGAACACTGAAGCTTTCTTT. Translating it yields CASSLVGGDLNTEAFF. The variable domain in full, with the rest retrieved from reference TRBV7-9 and TRBJ1-1, is DTGVSQNPRHKITKRGQNVTFRCDPISEHNRLYWYRQTLGQGPEFLTYFQNEAQLEKSRLLSDRFSAERPKGSFSTLEIQRTEQGDSAMYLCASSLVGGDLNTEAFFGQGTRLTVV.

The J gene is TRBJ1-1, the V gene TRBV9; no clear D gene. V was pared by 5 bases and J by 1 base, with 12 bases between. Germline lookup yields CDR1 SGDLS and CDR2 YYNGEE. The CDR3 consists of 14 residues. The CDR3 sequence is CASRSGTENTEAFF. The DNA for the CDR3 is TGTGCCAGCAGGTCCGGTACGGAGAACACTGAAGCTTTCTTT.

The genes are TRBV18 and TRBJ2-1, with D perhaps TRBD1 or TRBD2 (5 bases each). The CDR3 runs 14 residues. The germline V gene has CDR1 KGHSH and CDR2 LQKENI. V lost 4 bases and J lost 0, with 7 bases in between. CDR3 sequence (DNA): TGTGCCAGCTCACAAGGGACCTCCTACAATGAGCAGTTCTTC. As protein: CASSQGTSYNEQFF.